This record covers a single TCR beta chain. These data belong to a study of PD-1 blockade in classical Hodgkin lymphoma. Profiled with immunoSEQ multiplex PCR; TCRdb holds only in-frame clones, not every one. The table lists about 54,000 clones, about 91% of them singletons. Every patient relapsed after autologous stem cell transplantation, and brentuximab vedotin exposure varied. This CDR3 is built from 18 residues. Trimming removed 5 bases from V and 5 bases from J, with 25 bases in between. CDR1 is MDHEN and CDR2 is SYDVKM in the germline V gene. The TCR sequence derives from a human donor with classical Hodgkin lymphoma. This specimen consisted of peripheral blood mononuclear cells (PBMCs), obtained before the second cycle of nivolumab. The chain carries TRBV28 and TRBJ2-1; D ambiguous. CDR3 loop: CASSPLRPSGGFNNEQFF. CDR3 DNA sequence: TGTGCCAGCAGTCCCTTACGCCCCTCGGGCGGCTTTAACAATGAGCAGTTCTTC.